The clone carrying this TCR beta chain was seen a single time. Generated by immunoSEQ multiplex PCR, the TCRdb table keeps only in-frame clones and is missing some. The table records 100,000 to 150,000 clones, approximately 89% of them present only once. The CDR3 length is 13 residues. Germline CDR1 is LGHDT and CDR2 is YNNKEL (reference sequence). Trimming stripped 6 bases from V and 2 bases from J, with 5 bases between. The entry originates in a study of control samples from healthy donors and cancer patients. The sequence came from a woman aged 18-29 years in good health. This chain connects TRBV3-1 (or the pseudogene TRBV3-2) to TRBJ2-6; D is unresolved. Sequencing used blood. Written as DNA, the CDR3 is TGTGCCAGCAGGCGTACTGGGGCCAACGTCCTGACTTTC. This codes for CASRRTGANVLTF.